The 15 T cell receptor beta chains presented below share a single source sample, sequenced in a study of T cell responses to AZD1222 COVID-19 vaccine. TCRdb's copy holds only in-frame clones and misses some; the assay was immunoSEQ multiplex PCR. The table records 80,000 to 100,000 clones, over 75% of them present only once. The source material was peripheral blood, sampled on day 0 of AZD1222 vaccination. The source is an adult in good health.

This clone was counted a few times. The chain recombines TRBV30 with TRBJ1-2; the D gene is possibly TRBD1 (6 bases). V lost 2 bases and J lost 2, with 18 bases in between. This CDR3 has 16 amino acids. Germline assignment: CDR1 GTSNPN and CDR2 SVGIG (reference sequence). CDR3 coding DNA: TGTGCCTGGAGTTCGCGGGCGACAGGAAACAACTATGGCTACACCTTC. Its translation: CAWSSRATGNNYGYTF.

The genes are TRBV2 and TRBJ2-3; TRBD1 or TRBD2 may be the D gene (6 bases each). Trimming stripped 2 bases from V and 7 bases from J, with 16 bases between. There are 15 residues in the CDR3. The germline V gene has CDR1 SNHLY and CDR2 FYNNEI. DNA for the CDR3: TGTGCCAGCAGTGAAACGGGGGCTAGCATGAATACGCAGTATTTT. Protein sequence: CASSETGASMNTQYF.

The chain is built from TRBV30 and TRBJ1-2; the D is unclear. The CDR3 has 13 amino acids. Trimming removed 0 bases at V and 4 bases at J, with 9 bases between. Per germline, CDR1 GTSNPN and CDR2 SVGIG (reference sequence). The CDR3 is CAWSVNTRYGYTF. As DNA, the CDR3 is TGTGCCTGGAGTGTAAATACCCGCTATGGCTACACCTTC.

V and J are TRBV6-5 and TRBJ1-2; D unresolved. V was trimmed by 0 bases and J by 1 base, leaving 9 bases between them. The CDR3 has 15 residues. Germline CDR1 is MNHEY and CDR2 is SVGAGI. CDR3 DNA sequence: TGTGCCAGCAGTTACTCGAGTAACATTAACTATGGCTACACCTTC. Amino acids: CASSYSSNINYGYTF.

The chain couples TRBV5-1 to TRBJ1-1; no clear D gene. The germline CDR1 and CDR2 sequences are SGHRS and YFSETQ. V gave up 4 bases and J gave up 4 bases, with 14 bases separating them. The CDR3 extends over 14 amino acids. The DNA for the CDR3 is TGCGCCAGCAGCCTGCATGGCGGTGGCACTGAAGCTTTCTTT. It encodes CASSLHGGGTEAFF.

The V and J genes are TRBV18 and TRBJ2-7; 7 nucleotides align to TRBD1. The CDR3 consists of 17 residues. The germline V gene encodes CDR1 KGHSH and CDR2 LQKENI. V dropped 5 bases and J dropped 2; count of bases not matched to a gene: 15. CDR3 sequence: CASSESVPGGRAYEQYF. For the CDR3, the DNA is TGTGCCAGCTCAGAATCGGTCCCAGGGGGACGGGCCTACGAGCAGTACTTC.

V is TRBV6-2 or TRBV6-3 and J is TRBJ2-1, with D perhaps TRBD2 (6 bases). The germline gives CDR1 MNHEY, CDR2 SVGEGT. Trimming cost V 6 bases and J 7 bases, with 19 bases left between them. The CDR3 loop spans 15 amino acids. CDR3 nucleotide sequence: TGTGCCAGCAGCCTAGGGAGACTAGTAATAAATGAGCAGTTCTTC. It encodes CASSLGRLVINEQFF.

Written as DNA, the CDR3 is TGTGCCAGCAGCTTGGTGGGACAGGGTTCACCCCTCCACTTT. Its protein is CASSLVGQGSPLHF. The chain combines TRBV5-5 with TRBJ1-6, with 9 bases aligning to TRBD1. Germline V gives CDR1 SGHKS, CDR2 YYEKEE (reference sequence). The CDR3 loop spans 14 amino acids. The junction had 1 base not matched to a gene; V was cut back by 0 bases and J by 9 bases.

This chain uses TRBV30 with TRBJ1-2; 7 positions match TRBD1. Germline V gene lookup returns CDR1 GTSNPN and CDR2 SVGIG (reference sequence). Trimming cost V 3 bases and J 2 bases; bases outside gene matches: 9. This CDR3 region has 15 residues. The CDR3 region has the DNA TGTGCCTGGAGGGAGGGGGCCAATAGGAACTATGGCTACACCTTC. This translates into CAWREGANRNYGYTF.

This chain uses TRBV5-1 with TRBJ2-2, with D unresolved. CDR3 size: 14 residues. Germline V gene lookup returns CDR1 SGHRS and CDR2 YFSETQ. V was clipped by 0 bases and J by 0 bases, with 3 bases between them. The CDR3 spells CASSLASNTGELFF. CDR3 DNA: TGCGCCAGCAGCTTGGCCTCGAACACCGGGGAGCTGTTTTTT. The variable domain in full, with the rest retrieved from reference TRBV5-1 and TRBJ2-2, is KAGVTQTPRYLIKTRGQQVTLSCSPISGHRSVSWYQQTPGQGLQFLFEYFSETQRNKGNFPGRFSGRQFSNSRSEMNVSTLELGDSALYLCASSLASNTGELFFGEGSRLTVL.

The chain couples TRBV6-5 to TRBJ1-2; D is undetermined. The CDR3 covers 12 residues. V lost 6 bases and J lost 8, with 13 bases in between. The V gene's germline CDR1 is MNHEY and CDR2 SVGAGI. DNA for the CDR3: TGTGCCAGCAGAGACCTGGCAGGAGGCTACACCTTC. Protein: CASRDLAGGYTF.

DNA for the CDR3: TGTGCCAGCAGCACGGGACAGGGCACAGATACGCAGTATTTT. Protein product: CASSTGQGTDTQYF. This chain joins TRBV9 and TRBJ2-3; TRBD1 aligns across 8 bases. Germline-derived CDR1 and CDR2 are SGDLS and YYNGEE. The CDR3 length is 14 residues. The V gene end was trimmed by 4 bases and the J gene end by 1 base; junction bases not matched to a gene: 2.

The CDR3 region has the DNA TGTGCCAGTAGTATAGGGACGGTGAACACTGAAGCTTTCTTT. It translates to CASSIGTVNTEAFF. The gene calls are TRBV19 and TRBJ1-1; the D is unclear. The V end lost 1 base, the J end lost 0 bases, and 6 bases lay between the germline ends. Looked up from germline, CDR1 is LNHDA and CDR2 is SQIVND (reference sequence). The CDR3 is made up of 14 amino acids.

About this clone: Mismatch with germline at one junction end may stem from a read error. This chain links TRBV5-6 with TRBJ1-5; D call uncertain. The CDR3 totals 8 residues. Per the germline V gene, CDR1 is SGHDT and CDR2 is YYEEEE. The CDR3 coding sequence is TGTGCCAGCAGCTTGACAAGTTTT. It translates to CASSLTSF.

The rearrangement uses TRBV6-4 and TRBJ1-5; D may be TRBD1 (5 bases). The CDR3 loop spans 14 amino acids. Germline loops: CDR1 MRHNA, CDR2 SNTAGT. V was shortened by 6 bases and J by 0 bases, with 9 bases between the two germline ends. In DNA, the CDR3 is TGTGCCAGCAGCAGGGATTATAGCAATCAGCCCCAGCATTTT. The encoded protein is CASSRDYSNQPQHF.